This T cell receptor beta chain came from a study of T cells in localized non-small cell lung cancer. The germline CDR1 and CDR2 sequences are LGHNA and YNFKEQ. The CDR3 totals 18 residues. The ends were cut back, 2 bases at V and 3 bases at J, with 21 bases in the middle. Using immunoSEQ multiplex PCR, the repertoire was profiled, and TCRdb retains in-frame clones only, with some absent. The data hold tens of thousands of clones, with 86% observed a single time. The receptor was derived from a male donor aged 60 or over with stage III lung adenocarcinoma. J is TRBJ2-3 and V is TRBV4-2; D perhaps matches TRBD1 (6 bases). This specimen was peripheral blood, taken before any cancer treatment. The CDR3, as DNA: TGTGCCAGCAGCCAAACCCTAGTAGGGGGTGGTGGAACAGATACGCAGTATTTT. Its translation is CASSQTLVGGGGTDTQYF.